This T cell receptor beta chain stems from a study of cytomegalovirus exposure and HLA in healthy donors. The CDR3 extends over 13 amino acids. In germline, CDR1 is LNHNV, CDR2 YYDKDF (reference sequence). J was trimmed by 1 base and V by 8 bases; bases with no gene match: 3. Clones were sequenced by immunoSEQ multiplex PCR, and TCRdb holds only the in-frame ones, with some missing. This sample yields 150,000 to 200,000 clones, of which roughly 88% are seen a single time; about 1.5% belongs to the top ten. The sample comprised PBMCs. The sequence was collected from a young woman in good health and CMV-seronegative. The chain joins TRBV15 to TRBJ1-1, with 8 bases that match TRBD1. The CDR3 nucleotides are TGTGCCACCTTTGGACAGGGGAACACTGAAGCTTTCTTT. Amino acids: CATFGQGNTEAFF.